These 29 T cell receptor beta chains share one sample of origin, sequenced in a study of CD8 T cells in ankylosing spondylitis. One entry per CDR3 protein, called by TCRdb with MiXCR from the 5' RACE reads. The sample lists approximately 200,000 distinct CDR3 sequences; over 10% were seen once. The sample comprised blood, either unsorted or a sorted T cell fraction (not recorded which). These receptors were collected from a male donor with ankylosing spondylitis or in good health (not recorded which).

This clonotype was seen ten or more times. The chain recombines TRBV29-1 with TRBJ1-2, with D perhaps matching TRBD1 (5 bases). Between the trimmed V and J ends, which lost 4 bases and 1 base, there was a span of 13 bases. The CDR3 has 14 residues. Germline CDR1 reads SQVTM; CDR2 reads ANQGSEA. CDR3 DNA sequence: TGCAGCGTTGCCCCTTACGGGGGTAACTATGGCTACACCTTC. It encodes CSVAPYGGNYGYTF.

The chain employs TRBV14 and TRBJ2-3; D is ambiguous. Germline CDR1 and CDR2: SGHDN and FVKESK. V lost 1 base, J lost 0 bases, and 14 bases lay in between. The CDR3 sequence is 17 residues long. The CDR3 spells CASSQVPALSSTDTQYF. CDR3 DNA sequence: TGTGCCAGCAGCCAAGTCCCAGCACTCTCTAGCACAGATACGCAGTATTTT.

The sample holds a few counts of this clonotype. The DNA of the CDR3 is TGTGCCAGCAGCTTAGGTGGCGGTACTTCCTACGAGCAGTACTTC. Translated: CASSLGGGTSYEQYF. The chain is built from TRBV7-9 and TRBJ2-7; D remains ambiguous. V dropped 1 base and J dropped 1 base, with 11 bases sitting between them. The CDR3 covers 15 residues. CDR1 and CDR2 (germline): SEHNR, FQNEAQ (reference sequence).

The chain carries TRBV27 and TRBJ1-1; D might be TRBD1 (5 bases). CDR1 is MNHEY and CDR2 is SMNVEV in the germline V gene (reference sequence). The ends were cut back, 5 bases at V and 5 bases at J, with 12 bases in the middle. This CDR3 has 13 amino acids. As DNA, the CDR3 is TGTGCCAGCAGTCATTCCAGGGATACTGAAGCTTTCTTT. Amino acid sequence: CASSHSRDTEAFF.

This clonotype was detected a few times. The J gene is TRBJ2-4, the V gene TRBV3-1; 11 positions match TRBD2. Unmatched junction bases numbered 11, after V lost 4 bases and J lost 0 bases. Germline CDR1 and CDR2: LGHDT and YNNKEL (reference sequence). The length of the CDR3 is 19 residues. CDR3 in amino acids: CASSRQLAGDPLAKNIQYF. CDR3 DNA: TGTGCCAGCAGCCGGCAACTAGCGGGGGACCCCCTAGCCAAAAACATTCAGTACTTC.

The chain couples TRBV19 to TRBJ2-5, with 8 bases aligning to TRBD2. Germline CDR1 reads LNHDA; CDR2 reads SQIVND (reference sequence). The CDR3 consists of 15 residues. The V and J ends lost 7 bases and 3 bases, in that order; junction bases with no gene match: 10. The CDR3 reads CASTEPGLGKETQYF. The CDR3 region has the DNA TGTGCCAGTACCGAACCGGGACTAGGGAAAGAGACCCAGTACTTC.

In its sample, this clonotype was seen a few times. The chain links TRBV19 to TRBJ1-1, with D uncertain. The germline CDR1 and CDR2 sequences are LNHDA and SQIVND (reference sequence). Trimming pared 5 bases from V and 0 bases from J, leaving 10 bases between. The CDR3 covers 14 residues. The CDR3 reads CASSPLDLNTEAFF. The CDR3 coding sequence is TGTGCCAGTAGTCCGTTAGACCTGAACACTGAAGCTTTCTTT.

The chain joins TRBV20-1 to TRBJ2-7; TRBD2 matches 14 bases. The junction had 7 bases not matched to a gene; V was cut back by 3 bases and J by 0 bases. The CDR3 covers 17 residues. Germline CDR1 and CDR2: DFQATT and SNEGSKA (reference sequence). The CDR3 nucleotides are TGCAGTGCTAGCGGGGGACTAGCGGGAGTTAGCTCCTACGAGCAGTACTTC. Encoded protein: CSASGGLAGVSSYEQYF.

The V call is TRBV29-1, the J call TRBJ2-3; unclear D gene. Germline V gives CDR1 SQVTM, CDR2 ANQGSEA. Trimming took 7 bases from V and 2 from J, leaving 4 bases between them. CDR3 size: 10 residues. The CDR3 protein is CSGLTDTQYF. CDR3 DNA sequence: TGCAGCGGCCTCACAGATACGCAGTATTTT.

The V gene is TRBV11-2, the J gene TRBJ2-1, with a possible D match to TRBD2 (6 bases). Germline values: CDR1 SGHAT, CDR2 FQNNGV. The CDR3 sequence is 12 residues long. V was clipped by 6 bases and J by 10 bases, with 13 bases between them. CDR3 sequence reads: CASRGTAGEQFF. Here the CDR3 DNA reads TGTGCCAGCAGAGGGACTGCTGGCGAGCAGTTCTTC.

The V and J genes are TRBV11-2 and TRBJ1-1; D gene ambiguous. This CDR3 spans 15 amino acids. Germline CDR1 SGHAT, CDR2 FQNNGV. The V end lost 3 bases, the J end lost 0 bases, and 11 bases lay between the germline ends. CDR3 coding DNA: TGTGCCAGCAGCTTTCTGGCGGCCATGAACACTGAAGCTTTCTTT. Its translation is CASSFLAAMNTEAFF.

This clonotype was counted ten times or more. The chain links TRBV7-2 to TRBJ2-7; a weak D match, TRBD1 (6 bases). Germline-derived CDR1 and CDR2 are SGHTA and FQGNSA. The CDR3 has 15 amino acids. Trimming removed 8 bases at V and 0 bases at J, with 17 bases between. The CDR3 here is CASAQDSSSSYEQYF. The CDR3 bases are TGTGCCAGCGCTCAGGACAGTTCAAGCTCCTACGAGCAGTACTTC. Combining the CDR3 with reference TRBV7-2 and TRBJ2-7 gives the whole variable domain GAGVSQSPSNKVTEKGKDVELRCDPISGHTALYWYRQSLGQGLEFLIYFQGNSAPDKSGLPSDRFSAERTGGSVSTLTIQRTQQEDSAVYLCASAQDSSSSYEQYFGPGTRLTVT.

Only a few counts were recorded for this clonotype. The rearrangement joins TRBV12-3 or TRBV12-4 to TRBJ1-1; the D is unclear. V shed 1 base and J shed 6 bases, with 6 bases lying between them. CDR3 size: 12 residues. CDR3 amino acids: CASSLGLSEAFF. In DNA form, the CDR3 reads TGTGCCAGCAGTTTAGGGCTGTCTGAAGCTTTCTTT.

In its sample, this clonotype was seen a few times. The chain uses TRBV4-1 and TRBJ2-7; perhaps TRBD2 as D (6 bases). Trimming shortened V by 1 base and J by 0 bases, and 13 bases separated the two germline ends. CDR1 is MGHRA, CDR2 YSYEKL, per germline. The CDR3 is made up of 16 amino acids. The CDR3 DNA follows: TGCGCCAGCAGCCAAGGGCTAGCGACAAGCTCCTACGAGCAGTACTTC. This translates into CASSQGLATSSYEQYF.

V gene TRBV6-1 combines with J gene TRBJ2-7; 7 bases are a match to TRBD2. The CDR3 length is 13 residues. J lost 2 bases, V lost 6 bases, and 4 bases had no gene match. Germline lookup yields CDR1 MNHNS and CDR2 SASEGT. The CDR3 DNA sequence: TGTGCCAGCAGCGGGGGGAACCCCTACGAGCAGTACTTC. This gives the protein CASSGGNPYEQYF.

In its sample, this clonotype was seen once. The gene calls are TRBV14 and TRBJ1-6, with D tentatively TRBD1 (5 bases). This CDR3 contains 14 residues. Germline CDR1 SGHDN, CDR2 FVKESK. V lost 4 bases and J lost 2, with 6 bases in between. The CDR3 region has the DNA TGTGCCAGCAGCCCGGACACCTATAATTCACCCCTCCACTTT. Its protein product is CASSPDTYNSPLHF.

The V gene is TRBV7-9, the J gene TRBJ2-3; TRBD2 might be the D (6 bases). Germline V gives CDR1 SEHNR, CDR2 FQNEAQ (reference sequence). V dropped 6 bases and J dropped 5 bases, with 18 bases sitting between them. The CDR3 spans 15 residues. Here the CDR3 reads CASSYLGGRGDTQYF. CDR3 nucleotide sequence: TGTGCCAGCAGTTATCTTGGTGGGCGGGGAGATACGCAGTATTTT.

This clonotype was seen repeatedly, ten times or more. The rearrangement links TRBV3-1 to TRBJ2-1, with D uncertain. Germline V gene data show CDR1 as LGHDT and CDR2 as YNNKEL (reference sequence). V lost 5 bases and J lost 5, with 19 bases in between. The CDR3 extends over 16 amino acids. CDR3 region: CASSSWEWLLNNEQFF. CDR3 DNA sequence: TGTGCCAGCAGCTCCTGGGAATGGCTGCTGAACAATGAGCAGTTCTTC.

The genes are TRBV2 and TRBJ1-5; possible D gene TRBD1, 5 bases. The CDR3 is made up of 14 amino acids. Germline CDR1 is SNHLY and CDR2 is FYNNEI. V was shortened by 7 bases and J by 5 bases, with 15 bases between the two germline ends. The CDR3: CASTTGRPDQPQHF. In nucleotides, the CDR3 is TGTGCCAGCACCACGGGACGGCCCGATCAGCCCCAGCATTTT.

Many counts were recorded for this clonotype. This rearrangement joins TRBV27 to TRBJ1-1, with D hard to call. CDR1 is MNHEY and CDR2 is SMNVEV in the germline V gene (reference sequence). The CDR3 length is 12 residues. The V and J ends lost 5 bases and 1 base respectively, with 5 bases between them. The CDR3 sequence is CASSRGNTEAFF. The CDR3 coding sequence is TGTGCCAGCAGTCGGGGGAACACTGAAGCTTTCTTT.

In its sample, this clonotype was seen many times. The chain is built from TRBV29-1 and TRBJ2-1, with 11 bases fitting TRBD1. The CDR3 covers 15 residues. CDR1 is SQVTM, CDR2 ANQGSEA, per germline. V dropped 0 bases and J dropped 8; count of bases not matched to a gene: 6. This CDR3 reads CSVEDGTGGHDEQFF. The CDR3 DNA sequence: TGCAGCGTTGAAGACGGGACAGGGGGTCACGATGAGCAGTTCTTC.

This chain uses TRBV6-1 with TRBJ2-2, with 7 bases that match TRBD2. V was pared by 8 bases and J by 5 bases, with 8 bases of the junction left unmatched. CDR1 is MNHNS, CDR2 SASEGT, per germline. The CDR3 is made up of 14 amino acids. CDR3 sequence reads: CASYGEGTTGELFF. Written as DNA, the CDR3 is TGTGCCAGCTATGGGGAGGGGACGACCGGGGAGCTGTTTTTT.

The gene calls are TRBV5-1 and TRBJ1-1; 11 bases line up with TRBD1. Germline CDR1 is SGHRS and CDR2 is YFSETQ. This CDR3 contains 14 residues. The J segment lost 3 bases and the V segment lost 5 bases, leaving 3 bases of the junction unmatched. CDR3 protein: CASREGQGDTEAFF. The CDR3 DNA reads TGCGCCAGCAGGGAGGGACAGGGGGACACTGAAGCTTTCTTT.

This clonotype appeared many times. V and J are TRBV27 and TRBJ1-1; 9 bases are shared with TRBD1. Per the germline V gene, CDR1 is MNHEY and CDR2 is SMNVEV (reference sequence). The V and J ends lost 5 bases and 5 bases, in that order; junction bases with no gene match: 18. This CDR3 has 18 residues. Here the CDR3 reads CASSVLQGARSLRTEAFF. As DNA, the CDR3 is TGTGCCAGCAGTGTGCTACAGGGGGCGAGATCCTTAAGGACTGAAGCTTTCTTT.

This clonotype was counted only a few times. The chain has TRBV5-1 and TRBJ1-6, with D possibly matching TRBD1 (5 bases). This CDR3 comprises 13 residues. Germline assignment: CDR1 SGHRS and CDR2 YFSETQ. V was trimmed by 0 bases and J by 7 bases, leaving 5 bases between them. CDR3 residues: CASSLDRNSPLHF. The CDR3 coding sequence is TGCGCCAGCAGCTTGGACAGGAATTCACCCCTCCACTTT.

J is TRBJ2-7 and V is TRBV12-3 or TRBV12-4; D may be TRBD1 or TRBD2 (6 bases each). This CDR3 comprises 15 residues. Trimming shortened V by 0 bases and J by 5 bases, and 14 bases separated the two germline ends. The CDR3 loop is CASSLARGRGDEQYF. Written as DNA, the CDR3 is TGTGCCAGCAGTTTAGCGCGGGGCAGGGGAGACGAGCAGTACTTC.

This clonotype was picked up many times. The CDR3 DNA is TGTGCCAGCAGTGATGAGGGCTTGACCTACAATGAGCAGTTCTTC. Translated, it gives CASSDEGLTYNEQFF. This chain links TRBV6-4 with TRBJ2-1; TRBD2 is a possible D gene (5 bases). There are 15 residues in the CDR3. The germline gives CDR1 MRHNA, CDR2 SNTAGT. V was cut by 3 bases and J by 2 bases, with 11 bases left in between.

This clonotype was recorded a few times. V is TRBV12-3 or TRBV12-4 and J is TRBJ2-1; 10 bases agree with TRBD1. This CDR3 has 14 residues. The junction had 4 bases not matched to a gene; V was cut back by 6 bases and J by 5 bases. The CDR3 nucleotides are TGTGCCAGCAGACCCGGGACAGGGGACAATGAGCAGTTCTTC. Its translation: CASRPGTGDNEQFF.

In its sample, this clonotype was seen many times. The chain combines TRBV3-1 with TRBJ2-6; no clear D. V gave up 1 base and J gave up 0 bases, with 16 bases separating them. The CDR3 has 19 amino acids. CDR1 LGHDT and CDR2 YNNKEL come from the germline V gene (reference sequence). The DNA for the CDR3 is TGTGCCAGCAGCCAAGGTTATGGCCGATCCCTCTCTGGGGCCAACGTCCTGACTTTC. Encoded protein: CASSQGYGRSLSGANVLTF.